This paragraph covers one TCR beta chain sequence. What it binds is unknown. This specimen belongs to a study of identical twins. Points from the study as a whole: Alpha sequences out of frame and shared by twins had excess low generation probability. Possibly, invariant MAIT and iNKT cells partly confounded zero-insertion analyses.

MiXCR was run by TCRdb on the 5' RACE reads, yielding one entry per CDR3 protein. This sample carries some 710,000 distinct CDR3 sequences, around 6% of them seen once, and the ten largest clones take roughly 1.6%. The V gene lost 5 bases and the J gene lost 3 bases, with 14 bases spanning the gap. This CDR3 has 15 amino acids. CDR1 is SEHNR, CDR2 FQNEAQ, per germline (reference sequence). Sequenced: naive T cells sorted from blood. The chain couples TRBV7-9 to TRBJ1-5; D possibly corresponds to TRBD1 (5 bases). This sequence originates from a young man in good health. The CDR3 bases are TGTGCCAGCAGCCCCGGCAGGGACGCCAATCAGCCCCAGCATTTT. This encodes CASSPGRDANQPQHF.